The rows below give T cell receptor beta chains drawn from one sample of a study of blood T cell repertoires in COVID-19. Sequencing was performed with immunoSEQ multiplex PCR; in TCRdb, only in-frame clones are kept and a portion is missing. The table has over 200,000 clones, around nine tenths seen once. Sequenced sample: peripheral blood. The receptors derive from a woman aged 55-75 years with acute or convalescent COVID-19. CDR3s include the opening cysteine and the closing phenylalanine or tryptophan. Each record gives: V gene, clone size, J gene, D gene, CDR3 protein, CDR3 DNA. D genes are given only for firm matches. The size entry is marked missing in some rows and otherwise reads once, few, many or a size class.

V gene: TRBV6-5; clone size: -; J gene: TRBJ1-1; D gene: TRBD1; CDR3 protein: CASSYQTGGMNTEAFF; CDR3 DNA: TGTGCCAGCAGTTACCAGACAGGGGGAATGAACACTGAAGCTTTCTTT
V gene: TRBV5-5; clone size: -; J gene: TRBJ1-5; D gene: TRBD1; CDR3 protein: CASSLEGANQPQHF; CDR3 DNA: TGTGCCAGCAGCTTGGAGGGGGCGAATCAGCCCCAGCATTTT
V gene: TRBV7-2; clone size: -; J gene: TRBJ2-7; D gene: TRBD1; CDR3 protein: CASSSGTGYDEQYF; CDR3 DNA: TGTGCCAGCAGCTCCGGGACAGGGTATGACGAGCAGTACTTC
V gene: TRBV19; clone size: -; J gene: TRBJ1-2; D gene: TRBD1; CDR3 protein: CASSPGTDRNYGYTF; CDR3 DNA: TGTGCCAGTAGTCCTGGGACAGATCGTAACTATGGCTACACCTTC
V gene: TRBV20-1; clone size: -; J gene: TRBJ2-3; D gene: -; CDR3 protein: CSASGRDTQYF; CDR3 DNA: TGCAGTGCCAGCGGACGGGATACGCAGTATTTT
V gene: TRBV13; clone size: -; J gene: TRBJ1-6; D gene: TRBD1; CDR3 protein: CASSARTGSSPLHF; CDR3 DNA: TGTGCCAGCAGCGCGCGGACAGGTTCGTCACCCCTCCACTTT
V gene: TRBV30; clone size: -; J gene: TRBJ1-1; D gene: -; CDR3 protein: CAWLRGANTEAFF; CDR3 DNA: TGTGCCTGGCTCCGGGGGGCAAACACTGAAGCTTTCTTT
V gene: TRBV19; clone size: -; J gene: TRBJ2-7; D gene: TRBD1; CDR3 protein: CASSKTGKPYEQYF; CDR3 DNA: TGTGCCAGTAGTAAGACAGGGAAGCCCTACGAGCAGTACTTC
V gene: TRBV3-1/TRBV3-2; clone size: -; J gene: TRBJ2-3; D gene: -; CDR3 protein: CASSGWGGQTDTQYF; CDR3 DNA: TGTGCCAGCAGCGGTTGGGGGGGCCAGACAGATACGCAGTATTTT
V gene: TRBV6-5; clone size: -; J gene: TRBJ2-7; D gene: -; CDR3 protein: CATRDWNSYEQYF; CDR3 DNA: TGTGCCACTAGGGACTGGAACTCCTACGAGCAGTACTTC
V gene: TRBV27; clone size: -; J gene: TRBJ2-7; D gene: -; CDR3 protein: CASSLRDGFEQYF; CDR3 DNA: TGTGCCAGCAGTTTGCGGGACGGATTCGAGCAGTACTTC
V gene: TRBV3-1/TRBV3-2; clone size: -; J gene: TRBJ2-5; D gene: TRBD2; CDR3 protein: CASSREGTRGGETQYF; CDR3 DNA: TGTGCCAGCAGCCGCGAGGGGACTAGAGGGGGAGAGACCCAGTACTTC
V gene: TRBV6-1; clone size: -; J gene: TRBJ1-6; D gene: -; CDR3 protein: CASSENVVSYNSPLHF; CDR3 DNA: TGTGCCAGCAGCGAAAACGTCGTCAGTTATAATTCACCCCTCCACTTT
V gene: TRBV7-3; clone size: many; J gene: TRBJ1-6; D gene: -; CDR3 protein: CASSLSGGKTSPLHF; CDR3 DNA: TGTGCCAGCAGCTTATCTGGGGGCAAGACCTCACCCCTCCACTTT
V gene: TRBV28; clone size: -; J gene: TRBJ2-3; D gene: -; CDR3 protein: CASREADTQYF; CDR3 DNA: TGTGCCAGCAGGGAGGCGGATACGCAGTATTTT
V gene: TRBV25-1; clone size: -; J gene: TRBJ1-4; D gene: TRBD1; CDR3 protein: CASSRSTGQSIKLFF; CDR3 DNA: TGTGCCAGCAGTCGCTCCACGGGACAGAGTATAAAACTGTTTTTT
V gene: TRBV23-1; clone size: -; J gene: TRBJ2-5; D gene: TRBD1; CDR3 protein: CASSQSDRGTVETQYF; CDR3 DNA: TGCGCCAGCAGTCAATCGGACAGGGGGACGGTGGAGACCCAGTACTTC
V gene: TRBV6-5; clone size: once; J gene: TRBJ1-2; D gene: TRBD1; CDR3 protein: CASSSPGQVGGYGYTF; CDR3 DNA: TGTGCCAGCAGTTCCCCTGGACAGGTTGGGGGCTATGGCTACACCTTC
V gene: TRBV28; clone size: -; J gene: TRBJ1-2; D gene: TRBD1; CDR3 protein: CVAGGRNYGYTF; CDR3 DNA: TGTGTAGCAGGGGGCAGGAACTATGGCTACACCTTC
V gene: TRBV9; clone size: -; J gene: TRBJ1-4; D gene: -; CDR3 protein: CASSVGGNNEKLFF; CDR3 DNA: TGTGCCAGCAGCGTTGGAGGGAATAATGAAAAACTGTTTTTT
V gene: TRBV20-1; clone size: -; J gene: TRBJ2-5; D gene: -; CDR3 protein: CSASWHQETQYF; CDR3 DNA: TGCAGTGCTAGTTGGCACCAAGAGACCCAGTACTTC
V gene: TRBV11-2; clone size: -; J gene: TRBJ2-7; D gene: -; CDR3 protein: CASSPYRDEQYF; CDR3 DNA: TGTGCCAGCAGCCCCTACAGGGACGAGCAGTACTTC
V gene: TRBV19; clone size: -; J gene: TRBJ2-7; D gene: TRBD1; CDR3 protein: CASSIGTARGYEQYF; CDR3 DNA: TGTGCCAGTAGTATCGGGACAGCCAGGGGCTACGAGCAGTACTTC
V gene: TRBV21-1; clone size: -; J gene: TRBJ2-5; D gene: -; CDR3 protein: CASSKGDRAIETQYF; CDR3 DNA: TGTGCCAGCAGCAAAGGGGACAGGGCAATAGAGACCCAGTACTTC
V gene: TRBV19; clone size: -; J gene: TRBJ2-5; D gene: -; CDR3 protein: CASGLGGGSLRETQYF; CDR3 DNA: TGTGCCAGTGGATTGGGGGGCGGGAGCTTGAGGGAGACCCAGTACTTC
V gene: TRBV7-9; clone size: -; J gene: TRBJ2-1; D gene: -; CDR3 protein: CASSFSGGRNEQFF; CDR3 DNA: TGTGCCAGCAGCTTCTCCGGAGGGCGCAATGAGCAGTTCTTC
V gene: TRBV6-1; clone size: -; J gene: TRBJ2-7; D gene: TRBD1; CDR3 protein: CASSEFGTGSYEQYF; CDR3 DNA: TGTGCCAGCAGTGAATTCGGGACAGGGTCCTACGAGCAGTACTTC
V gene: TRBV4-1; clone size: -; J gene: TRBJ2-7; D gene: -; CDR3 protein: CASSQVPRGARGFYEQYF; CDR3 DNA: TGCGCCAGCAGCCAAGTTCCGCGGGGCGCCCGAGGCTTCTACGAGCAGTACTTC
V gene: TRBV11-2; clone size: -; J gene: TRBJ2-7; D gene: TRBD1; CDR3 protein: CASSPTPTGVEQYF; CDR3 DNA: TGTGCCAGCAGCCCAACCCCGACAGGGGTCGAGCAGTACTTC
V gene: TRBV3-1/TRBV3-2; clone size: -; J gene: TRBJ1-4; D gene: -; CDR3 protein: CASSQIFAISGEKLFF; CDR3 DNA: TGTGCCAGCAGCCAGATTTTTGCCATATCGGGTGAAAAACTGTTTTTT
V gene: TRBV6-2/TRBV6-3; clone size: -; J gene: TRBJ2-7; D gene: -; CDR3 protein: CASSYKAGGTYEQYF; CDR3 DNA: TGTGCCAGCAGCTATAAGGCCGGAGGAACCTACGAGCAGTACTTC
V gene: TRBV5-1; clone size: -; J gene: TRBJ2-5; D gene: -; CDR3 protein: CASSFGGEETQYF; CDR3 DNA: TGCGCCAGCAGCTTCGGCGGGGAAGAGACCCAGTACTTC
V gene: TRBV5-5; clone size: many; J gene: TRBJ1-5; D gene: -; CDR3 protein: CASSLQPGSQPQHF; CDR3 DNA: TGTGCCAGCAGCTTGCAACCGGGAAGTCAGCCCCAGCATTTT
V gene: TRBV5-1; clone size: -; J gene: TRBJ2-3; D gene: TRBD2; CDR3 protein: CASSLFMRGSTDTQYF; CDR3 DNA: TGCGCCAGCAGCTTGTTTATGCGGGGGAGCACAGATACGCAGTATTTT
V gene: TRBV6-5; clone size: few; J gene: TRBJ1-2; D gene: -; CDR3 protein: CASSHIGYGYTF; CDR3 DNA: TGTGCCAGCAGCCACATTGGCTATGGCTACACCTTC
V gene: TRBV30; clone size: few; J gene: TRBJ2-6; D gene: -; CDR3 protein: CARRVSGANVLTF; CDR3 DNA: TGTGCTAGGAGAGTTTCTGGGGCCAACGTCCTGACTTTC
V gene: TRBV10-3; clone size: -; J gene: TRBJ2-3; D gene: TRBD2; CDR3 protein: CAISDLVAGRFSDTQYF; CDR3 DNA: TGTGCCATCAGTGATTTGGTAGCGGGGAGGTTTTCAGATACGCAGTATTTT
V gene: TRBV5-4; clone size: -; J gene: TRBJ2-2; D gene: -; CDR3 protein: CASSLGSSGQRELFF; CDR3 DNA: TGTGCCAGCAGCTTAGGAAGCAGCGGCCAAAGGGAGCTGTTTTTT
V gene: TRBV7-9; clone size: once; J gene: TRBJ2-5; D gene: -; CDR3 protein: CASSLFEETQYF; CDR3 DNA: TGTGCCAGCAGCTTATTTGAGGAGACCCAGTACTTC
V gene: TRBV7-2; clone size: -; J gene: TRBJ2-5; D gene: -; CDR3 protein: CASSLAGLKETQYF; CDR3 DNA: TGTGCCAGCAGCTTGGCGGGGCTAAAAGAGACCCAGTACTTC
V gene: TRBV28; clone size: -; J gene: TRBJ2-5; D gene: TRBD1; CDR3 protein: CASSSRTGGRETQYF; CDR3 DNA: TGTGCCAGCAGTAGCCGGACAGGGGGCCGAGAGACCCAGTACTTC
V gene: TRBV5-1; clone size: -; J gene: TRBJ2-2; D gene: TRBD2; CDR3 protein: CASSLLVGSGTRTGELFF; CDR3 DNA: TGCGCCAGCAGCTTGTTAGTGGGTAGCGGGACGCGGACCGGGGAGCTGTTTTTT
V gene: TRBV18; clone size: -; J gene: TRBJ2-5; D gene: -; CDR3 protein: CASSPLGQGETQYF; CDR3 DNA: TGTGCCAGCTCACCACTCGGCCAGGGAGAGACCCAGTACTTC
V gene: TRBV9; clone size: -; J gene: TRBJ1-6; D gene: -; CDR3 protein: CASSVGWATNSPLHF; CDR3 DNA: TGTGCCAGCAGCGTAGGGTGGGCTACGAATTCACCCCTCCACTTT
V gene: TRBV7-2; clone size: -; J gene: TRBJ2-3; D gene: TRBD1; CDR3 protein: CASSPGQGTDTQYF; CDR3 DNA: TGTGCCAGCAGCCCCGGACAGGGAACAGATACGCAGTATTTT
V gene: TRBV7-9; clone size: -; J gene: TRBJ2-7; D gene: TRBD2; CDR3 protein: CASSPRTSGTYEQYF; CDR3 DNA: TGTGCCAGCAGCCCTAGGACTAGCGGAACCTACGAGCAGTACTTC
V gene: TRBV3-1/TRBV3-2; clone size: -; J gene: TRBJ1-2; D gene: TRBD1; CDR3 protein: CASSRDRDHGYTF; CDR3 DNA: TGTGCCAGCAGCCGGGACAGGGACCATGGCTACACCTTC
V gene: TRBV7-2; clone size: -; J gene: TRBJ1-1; D gene: TRBD1; CDR3 protein: CASSLDRGYPEAFF; CDR3 DNA: TGTGCCAGCAGCTTAGACAGGGGGTATCCTGAAGCTTTCTTT
V gene: TRBV5-1; clone size: few; J gene: TRBJ1-1; D gene: -; CDR3 protein: CASSSMGQGTEAFF; CDR3 DNA: TGCGCCAGCAGCTCGATGGGCCAGGGCACTGAAGCTTTCTTT
V gene: TRBV3-1/TRBV3-2; clone size: -; J gene: TRBJ1-1; D gene: -; CDR3 protein: CASSPLTGNTEAFF; CDR3 DNA: TGTGCCAGCAGCCCTTTGACAGGGAACACTGAAGCTTTCTTT
V gene: TRBV5-1; clone size: -; J gene: TRBJ2-1; D gene: TRBD2; CDR3 protein: CASSSGLAGVEQFF; CDR3 DNA: TGCGCCAGCAGCTCCGGACTAGCGGGGGTTGAGCAGTTCTTC
V gene: TRBV4-1; clone size: -; J gene: TRBJ2-2; D gene: TRBD1; CDR3 protein: CASSHGTGNTGELFF; CDR3 DNA: TGCGCCAGCAGCCACGGGACAGGGAACACCGGGGAGCTGTTTTTT
V gene: TRBV7-7; clone size: once; J gene: TRBJ2-1; D gene: TRBD2; CDR3 protein: CASSPQIAGYNEQFF; CDR3 DNA: TGTGCCAGCAGCCCCCAAATAGCGGGGTACAATGAGCAGTTCTTC
V gene: TRBV30; clone size: few; J gene: TRBJ1-5; D gene: -; CDR3 protein: CAWSERRQPQHF; CDR3 DNA: TGTGCCTGGAGTGAGCGGCGTCAGCCCCAGCATTTT
V gene: TRBV28; clone size: once; J gene: TRBJ1-6; D gene: -; CDR3 protein: CASSLSSSYNSPLHF; CDR3 DNA: TGTGCCAGCAGTTTGTCGAGCTCCTATAATTCACCCCTCCACTTT